These 28 T cell receptor beta chains were all obtained from the same sample, sequenced in a study of T cell responses to AZD1222 COVID-19 vaccine. TCRdb keeps only in-frame clones here, not all; method: immunoSEQ multiplex PCR. Here the sample spans 150,000 to 160,000 clones, around 90% being singletons. The specimen was peripheral blood, collected on day 0 of AZD1222 vaccination. The receptors come from an adult in good health.

V and J are TRBV6-2 or TRBV6-3 and TRBJ1-2, with 7 bases matching TRBD1. This CDR3 has 13 amino acids. With 5 bases clipped from V and 9 bases from J, the junction kept 9 bases outside the gene matches. Germline CDR1 MNHEY, CDR2 SVGEGT. The CDR3 bases are TGTGCCAGCAGTCGGACAGGCCCCGACCGCTACACCTTC. This encodes CASSRTGPDRYTF.

V is TRBV7-2 and J is TRBJ2-4, with D perhaps matching TRBD1 (5 bases). V was clipped by 1 base and J by 6 bases, with 10 bases between them. CDR1 is SGHTA and CDR2 is FQGNSA in the germline V gene. The CDR3 has 14 residues. The CDR3 coding sequence is TGTGCCAGCAGCTTAGGGACACTCTCAAACATTCAGTACTTC. Its protein product is CASSLGTLSNIQYF. Full variable domain (missing parts from reference TRBV7-2 and TRBJ2-4): GAGVSQSPSNKVTEKGKDVELRCDPISGHTALYWYRQSLGQGLEFLIYFQGNSAPDKSGLPSDRFSAERTGGSVSTLTIQRTQQEDSAVYLCASSLGTLSNIQYFGAGTRLSVL.

V gene TRBV29-1 combines with J gene TRBJ2-3; D is unresolved. CDR1 SQVTM and CDR2 ANQGSEA come from the germline V gene. CDR3 length equals 11 residues. The germline V and J ends were trimmed by 7 bases and 2 bases, with 7 bases remaining between them. The CDR3 loop is CSAGHTDTQYF. CDR3 in DNA: TGCAGCGCCGGGCACACAGATACGCAGTATTTT.

The chain combines TRBV11-1 with TRBJ2-2; D not certain. Trimming took off 2 bases at V and 5 bases at J, with 9 bases between the two ends. The CDR3 totals 14 residues. Germline CDR1 is SGHAT and CDR2 is FQDESV (reference sequence). The CDR3 sequence: CASSLPDLTGELFF. In DNA, the CDR3 is TGTGCCAGCAGCTTACCCGATCTTACCGGGGAGCTGTTTTTT.

V is TRBV9 and J is TRBJ2-1; D remains unclear. The V end lost 0 bases, the J end lost 6 bases, and 7 bases lay between the germline ends. This CDR3 spans 13 amino acids. Per germline, CDR1 SGDLS and CDR2 YYNGEE. The CDR3 nucleotides are TGTGCCAGCAGCGTAGGAGCCTTCAATGAGCAGTTCTTC. As protein: CASSVGAFNEQFF.

The chain is built from TRBV30 and TRBJ2-7; D is possibly TRBD2 (6 bases). Trimming removed 8 bases from V and 4 bases from J, with 18 bases in between. Germline V gene lookup returns CDR1 GTSNPN and CDR2 SVGIG (reference sequence). CDR3 length: 13 residues. The CDR3 region is CAGEWRGRYEQYF. The DNA of the CDR3 is TGTGCCGGGGAGTGGAGGGGCCGGTACGAGCAGTACTTC. Filled out from reference TRBV30 and TRBJ2-7, the complete variable domain reads SQTIHQWPATLVQPVGSPLSLECTVEGTSNPNLYWYRQAAGRGLQLLFYSVGIGQISSEVPQNLSASRPQDRQFILSSKKLLLSDSGFYLCAGEWRGRYEQYFGPGTRLTVT.

This clone appeared once. The rearrangement links TRBV11-2 to TRBJ2-3, with TRBD2 matching 9 bases. Germline V gives CDR1 SGHAT, CDR2 FQNNGV. This CDR3 region has 18 residues. V shed 6 bases and J 6 bases; nucleotides not matched to a gene: 19. Written as DNA, the CDR3 is TGTGCCAGCAGACCCTTGGTCGGTCGTAGCGGGAGCCCGGATACGCAGTATTTT. This encodes CASRPLVGRSGSPDTQYF.

The chain carries TRBV2 and TRBJ2-7; either TRBD1 or TRBD2 may fit D (5 bases each). There are 13 residues in the CDR3. V was trimmed by 6 bases and J by 3 bases, leaving 12 bases between them. Germline CDR1 and CDR2: SNHLY and FYNNEI. In nucleotides, the CDR3 is TGTGCCAGCAGACAGGACGGGGTCTACGAGCAGTACTTC. Translation gives CASRQDGVYEQYF.

This rearrangement joins TRBV29-1 to TRBJ1-4, with D tentatively TRBD1 (6 bases). CDR1 is SQVTM, CDR2 ANQGSEA, per germline. The CDR3 is 13 amino acids. The germline V and J ends were trimmed by 4 bases and 4 bases, with 10 bases remaining between them. CDR3 residues: CSVVQGLNEKLFF. For the CDR3, the DNA is TGCAGCGTTGTACAGGGACTTAATGAAAAACTGTTTTTT. Supplemented by reference TRBV29-1 and TRBJ1-4, the full variable domain reads SAVISQKPSRDICQRGTSLTIQCQVDSQVTMMFWYRQQPGQSLTLIATANQGSEATYESGFVIDKFPISRPNLTFSTLTVSNMSPEDSSIYLCSVVQGLNEKLFFGSGTQLSVL.

The chain joins TRBV27 to TRBJ1-5; TRBD1 might be the D (5 bases). Trimming cost V 2 bases and J 6 bases, with 14 bases left between them. The V gene's germline CDR1 is MNHEY and CDR2 SMNVEV (reference sequence). This CDR3 has 15 amino acids. The CDR3 nucleotides are TGTGCCAGCAGTTTAGGGGGTCCCGAACGTCAGCCCCAGCATTTT. It specifies CASSLGGPERQPQHF.

V and J are TRBV4-3 and TRBJ1-2, with TRBD1 matching over 9 bases. CDR1 and CDR2 from the germline V gene are LGHNA and YSLEER. The J segment lost 6 bases and the V segment lost 4 bases, leaving 9 bases of the junction unmatched. This CDR3 spans 15 amino acids. The CDR3 DNA reads as TGCGCCAGCAGCCCTGTACTCGGACAGGGGAATGGCTACACCTTC. Amino acid sequence: CASSPVLGQGNGYTF.

The chain recombines TRBV7-8 with TRBJ1-2; tentatively, D is TRBD1 (5 bases). CDR1 and CDR2 from the germline V gene are SGHVS and FQNEAQ. V was pared by 5 bases and J by 4 bases, with 29 bases between. The CDR3 runs to 19 residues. CDR3 sequence (DNA): TGTGCCAGCAGCACCACAACCGGGACGTCAGCTCAACCTAGCTATGGCTACACCTTC. Protein sequence: CASSTTTGTSAQPSYGYTF.

J is TRBJ2-2 and V is TRBV10-3; the D is unclear. CDR3 length: 15 amino acids. Trimming stripped 7 bases from V and 0 bases from J, with 12 bases between. The V gene's germline CDR1 is ENHRY and CDR2 SYGVKD. The CDR3 DNA reads as TGTGCCATCAAAAACCGCGATTCGAACACCGGGGAGCTGTTTTTT. This sequence encodes CAIKNRDSNTGELFF.

The J gene is TRBJ2-7, the V gene TRBV7-8, with 14 bases lining up with TRBD2. V was clipped by 5 bases and J by 5 bases; unmatched bases: 5. CDR1 and CDR2 from the germline V gene are SGHVS and FQNEAQ. The CDR3 consists of 15 residues. The DNA for the CDR3 is TGTGCCAGCAGCCTCTGGACTAGCGGGGGGAACGAGCAGTACTTC. Translated: CASSLWTSGGNEQYF.

The chain employs TRBV9 and TRBJ1-3; TRBD1 agrees at 8 bases. The germline V gene encodes CDR1 SGDLS and CDR2 YYNGEE. The CDR3 runs 17 residues. Losses at the gene ends were 0 bases for V and 0 bases for J; bases not matched to a gene: 5. CDR3 sequence: CASSVGQGSFSGNTIYF. CDR3 DNA: TGTGCCAGCAGCGTAGGACAGGGGAGCTTCTCTGGAAACACCATATATTTT.

V is TRBV18 and J is TRBJ1-2; 8 bases are a match to TRBD1. The CDR3 is 18 amino acids. Germline CDR1 KGHSH, CDR2 LQKENI. With 1 base clipped from V and 2 bases from J, the junction kept 12 bases outside the gene matches. The CDR3 DNA reads as TGTGCCAGCTCACCACTAATCCCGGGACAGGAGAGCAACTATGGCTACACCTTC. Translated: CASSPLIPGQESNYGYTF.

The gene calls are TRBV27 and TRBJ1-2, with TRBD1 matching over 8 bases. The CDR3 has 17 amino acids. The germline V gene encodes CDR1 MNHEY and CDR2 SMNVEV (reference sequence). The ends lost 6 bases at V and 2 bases at J; junction bases unmatched: 14. The CDR3 DNA is TGTGCCAGCAGCTCCGGGACAGGATGGAAGCCGAACTATGGCTACACCTTC. Its translation: CASSSGTGWKPNYGYTF.

The chain couples TRBV29-1 to TRBJ1-2; tentatively, D is TRBD1 (5 bases). Germline assignment: CDR1 SQVTM and CDR2 ANQGSEA. CDR3 size: 11 residues. The V end was cut by 6 bases, the J end by 5 bases, with 10 bases between. Here the CDR3 DNA reads TGCAGCGTCTTGGGGGGATATGGCTACACCTTC. This codes for CSVLGGYGYTF.

The V gene is TRBV5-6, the J gene TRBJ1-5; D is undetermined. Looked up from germline, CDR1 is SGHDT and CDR2 is YYEEEE. CDR3 size: 16 residues. V lost 4 bases and J lost 4, with 18 bases in between. In DNA form, the CDR3 reads TGTGCCAGCAGCCGCACTCGGGGTGGCGGTAATCAGCCCCAGCATTTT. This encodes CASSRTRGGGNQPQHF.

This clone has only one observation. This rearrangement joins TRBV5-8 to TRBJ2-5; tentatively, D is TRBD1 (5 bases). V lost 0 bases to trimming and J lost 7 bases, with 7 bases between them. From germline, CDR1 is SGHTS and CDR2 YDEGEE. This CDR3 is 12 amino acids long. This CDR3 reads CASSLDQGTQYF. For the CDR3, the DNA is TGTGCCAGCAGCTTGGACCAGGGGACCCAGTACTTC.

The CDR3 protein is CASSLRGSDRVYEQYF. The CDR3 DNA is TGTGCCAGCAGTTTACGTGGGTCGGACAGGGTCTACGAGCAGTACTTC. The gene calls are TRBV27 and TRBJ2-7; 8 nucleotides agree with TRBD1. The J segment lost 3 bases and the V segment lost 2 bases, leaving 9 bases of the junction unmatched. This CDR3 region has 16 residues. Germline CDR1 is MNHEY and CDR2 is SMNVEV (reference sequence).

The chain joins TRBV19 to TRBJ2-1; perhaps TRBD2 as D (6 bases). CDR1 and CDR2 from the germline V gene are LNHDA and SQIVND (reference sequence). Between the trimmed V and J ends, which lost 5 bases and 12 bases, there was a span of 20 bases. The CDR3 sequence is 14 residues long. CDR3 protein: CASSLFGTARGQFF. The CDR3 DNA reads as TGTGCCAGTAGTCTCTTCGGGACCGCGCGGGGGCAGTTCTTC. Together with reference TRBV19 and TRBJ2-1, the CDR3 gives the full variable domain: DGGITQSPKYLFRKEGQNVTLSCEQNLNHDAMYWYRQDPGQGLRLIYYSQIVNDFQKGDIAEGYSVSREKKESFPLTVTSAQKNPTAFYLCASSLFGTARGQFFGPGTRLTVL.

In nucleotides, the CDR3 is TGTGCCAGTAGTATTAGAGCGATGAGTGGTGAAAAACTGTTTTTT. This translates into CASSIRAMSGEKLFF. The rearrangement links TRBV19 to TRBJ1-4, with no clear D. V lost 3 bases and J lost 7, with 15 bases in between. This CDR3 is built from 15 residues. CDR1 is LNHDA, CDR2 SQIVND, per germline (reference sequence).

The chain couples TRBV2 to TRBJ2-1; 12 bases map to TRBD2. Trimming removed 6 bases from V and 8 bases from J; junction bases left unmatched: 14. The CDR3 consists of 17 residues. Germline V gene sequence: CDR1 SNHLY, CDR2 FYNNEI. This CDR3 reads CASSPSTSGSRGDEQFF. DNA of the CDR3: TGTGCCAGCAGCCCGTCGACTAGCGGGAGCCGGGGTGATGAGCAGTTCTTC. Combining the CDR3 with reference TRBV2 and TRBJ2-1 gives the whole variable domain EPEVTQTPSHQVTQMGQEVILRCVPISNHLYFYWYRQILGQKVEFLVSFYNNEISEKSEIFDDQFSVERPDGSNFTLKIRSTKLEDSAMYFCASSPSTSGSRGDEQFFGPGTRLTVL.

This clone is a singleton in its sample. The gene calls are TRBV28 and TRBJ2-7, with D hard to call. This CDR3 region has 13 residues. V was trimmed by 3 bases and J by 4 bases, leaving 10 bases between them. CDR1 is MDHEN, CDR2 SYDVKM, per germline. CDR3 amino acids: CASSLSKPYEQYF. The DNA for the CDR3 is TGTGCCAGCAGTTTGAGCAAGCCATACGAGCAGTACTTC.

The V and J genes are TRBV2 and TRBJ1-2; D is undetermined. This CDR3 is 13 amino acids long. V lost 3 bases to trimming and J lost 8 bases, with 13 bases between them. CDR1 and CDR2 from the germline V gene are SNHLY and FYNNEI. The CDR3 region is CASSETGLGGYTF. The CDR3, as DNA: TGTGCCAGCAGTGAGACGGGTCTAGGGGGCTACACCTTC.

V and J are TRBV30 and TRBJ1-1; D remains ambiguous. The CDR3 is made up of 13 amino acids. From germline, CDR1 is GTSNPN and CDR2 SVGIG (reference sequence). The V and J ends lost 7 bases and 0 bases respectively, with 12 bases between them. The CDR3 sequence: CAYKIGVNTEAFF. The CDR3 DNA follows: TGTGCCTATAAAATTGGGGTGAACACTGAAGCTTTCTTT.

This chain joins TRBV5-1 and TRBJ2-5, with D perhaps matching TRBD2 (5 bases). There are 14 residues in the CDR3. Trimming stripped 4 bases from V and 0 bases from J, with 10 bases between. CDR1 is SGHRS, CDR2 YFSETQ, per germline. The CDR3 coding sequence is TGCGCCAGCAGCGCCGGAGGTAACCAAGAGACCCAGTACTTC. The encoded protein is CASSAGGNQETQYF.